The clone carrying this T cell receptor beta chain was observed a few times. Its antigen is not known. The data were obtained in a study of identical twins. Study observations and caveats: While abundant cord blood beta clonotypes carried fewer insertions, memory repertoires showed no such pattern.

Using its own MiXCR run on the 5' RACE reads, TCRdb lists one record per CDR3 protein. The table lists about 470,000 distinct CDR3 sequences, 20% to 25% of them singletons. Separately, the same data were catalogued under a study of T cells expressing NK-cell markers. As reported in that work: HCMV seropositivity characterized most of the eight sequenced donors, and seronegativity one. An anti-gamma-delta TCR antibody was added in several experiments. It restricted sorting to alpha-beta TCR-expressing T cells. Leadership of the CD3+CD56-NKG2C+ fraction also belonged to these clonotypes in four donors.

The source material was CD4+ T cells sorted from blood. The clonotype originates from a woman aged 18-29 years in good health.

The chain's CDR3 is CASSLGEGSYNEQFF. CDR3 nucleotide sequence: TGTGCCAGCAGCCTAGGGGAAGGCTCCTACAATGAGCAGTTCTTC. The rearrangement links TRBV7-9 to TRBJ2-1, with a weak D call TRBD1 (5 bases). V was clipped by 5 bases and J by 0 bases, with 11 bases between them. CDR3 length: 15 amino acids. The V gene's germline CDR1 is SEHNR and CDR2 FQNEAQ (reference sequence). Full variable domain (remainder filled in from reference TRBV7-9 and TRBJ2-1): DTGVSQNPRHKITKRGQNVTFRCDPISEHNRLYWYRQTLGQGPEFLTYFQNEAQLEKSRLLSDRFSAERPKGSFSTLEIQRTEQGDSAMYLCASSLGEGSYNEQFFGPGTRLTVL.